The rows below give T cell receptor beta chains drawn from one sample of a study of T cells in Graves' hyperthyroidism and ophthalmopathy. Via MiXCR, TCRdb re-called the multiplex PCR reads, giving one row per CDR3 protein. The table shows approximately 600,000 distinct CDR3 sequences, with roughly 20% occurring only once. The source material was blood. Source of these receptors: a man aged 25-40 years with Graves' ophthalmopathy. Both conserved end residues are part of each CDR3. The order of the fields is clone size, J gene, V gene, D gene, CDR3 DNA, CDR3 protein. A D gene is named only where the DNA matches it firmly. Only part of the rows carry a size: once, few, many, or a class if the clone is expanded.

few TRBJ2-7 TRBV6-2/TRBV6-3 TRBD1 TGTGCCAGCAGTTACTCGTCGGAGGACAGGGGTGGGTACGAGCAGTACTTC CASSYSSEDRGGYEQYF
few TRBJ2-1 TRBV7-2 TRBD2 TGTGCCAGCAGCCTAGCGGGAGGGCCCACCAATGAGCAGTTCTTC CASSLAGGPTNEQFF
few TRBJ2-2 TRBV6-5 - TGTGCCAGCAGTTACTCTAGGAGTCCGAACACCGGGGAGCTGTTTTTT CASSYSRSPNTGELFF
- TRBJ1-4 TRBV2 - TGTGCCAGCGCACAGGACAGCCGAACTAATGAAAAACTGTTTTTT CASAQDSRTNEKLFF
- TRBJ2-5 TRBV7-9 - TGTGCCAGCAGTCACGGTCACCGGAACGGGGGAGAGACCCAGTACTTC CASSHGHRNGGETQYF
few TRBJ2-1 TRBV6-1 - TGTGCCAGCAGGGGGACCGCCTACAATGAGCAGTTCTTC CASRGTAYNEQFF
many TRBJ2-7 TRBV12-3/TRBV12-4 TRBD1 TGTGCCAGCAGTTTGAGCGACAGGGGGACCTCCTACGAGCAGTACTTC CASSLSDRGTSYEQYF
- TRBJ2-2 TRBV6-1 TRBD1 TGTGCCAGCAGATCCCGGACAGGAAACACCGGGGAGCTGTTTTTT CASRSRTGNTGELFF
- TRBJ2-2 TRBV7-3 TRBD2 TGTGCCAGCAGCTCGGGACTAGCGACGACCGGGGAGCTGTTTTTT CASSSGLATTGELFF
- TRBJ1-3 TRBV27 - TGTGCCAGCAGTTTTAGTTGGGGGCAATCCGGAAACACCATATATTTT CASSFSWGQSGNTIYF
- TRBJ1-1 TRBV6-1 - TGTGCCAGCAGTGAGGCCCCGGGGTGGACTGAAGCTTTCTTT CASSEAPGWTEAFF
- TRBJ2-2 TRBV30 TRBD1 TGTGCCTGGAGTAATACAGGGGACAGTCGATCCGGGGAGCTGTTTTTT CAWSNTGDSRSGELFF
- TRBJ2-7 TRBV10-2 - TGCGCCAGCAGCTCACAACAGCTACTCTACGAGCAGTACTTC CASSSQQLLYEQYF
once TRBJ1-5 TRBV19 - TGTGCCAGTAGTATTAAAGGGTATAGCAATCAGCCCCAGCATTTT CASSIKGYSNQPQHF
few TRBJ1-3 TRBV25-1 - TGTGCCAGCAGTGAATCGGTGATCTCTGGAAACACCATATATTTT CASSESVISGNTIYF
- TRBJ2-7 TRBV20-1 - TGCAGTGCTCAAAAGGACGCGGTTAGTCCCGAGCAGTACTTC CSAQKDAVSPEQYF